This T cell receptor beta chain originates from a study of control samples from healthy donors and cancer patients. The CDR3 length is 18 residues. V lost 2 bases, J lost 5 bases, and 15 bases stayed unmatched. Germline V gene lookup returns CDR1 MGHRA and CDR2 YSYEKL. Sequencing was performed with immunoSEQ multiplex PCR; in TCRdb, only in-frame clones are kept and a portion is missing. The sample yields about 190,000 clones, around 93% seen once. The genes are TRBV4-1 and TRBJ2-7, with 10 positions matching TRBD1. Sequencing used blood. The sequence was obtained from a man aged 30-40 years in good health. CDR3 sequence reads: CASSQLPPPGQGYHEQYF. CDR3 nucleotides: TGCGCCAGCAGCCAATTGCCTCCCCCGGGACAGGGGTATCACGAGCAGTACTTC.